Below, 5 T cell receptor beta chains from the same sample are listed, as sequenced in a study of CD8+ T cells in alopecia areata. Reverse transcription of extracted RNA yielded cDNA, which provided the sequencing template. TCRdb's table, derived via immunoSEQ multiplex PCR, lists solely in-frame clones and lacks some. The table records about 23,000 clones, 40% to 60% of them present only once. The sample taken for sequencing was NKG2D-high CD8+ T cells sorted from blood. The receptors come from a human donor with alopecia areata.

This clone was observed once. The chain has TRBV5-1 and TRBJ2-1; the match to TRBD1 covers 8 bases. The CDR3 extends over 15 amino acids. V was clipped by 1 base and J by 2 bases; unmatched bases: 2. CDR1 and CDR2 (germline): SGHRS, YFSETQ. CDR3 sequence reads: CASSLSGQAYNEQFF. The CDR3 coding sequence is TGCGCCAGCAGCTTGTCGGGACAGGCCTACAATGAGCAGTTCTTC.

This chain joins TRBV28 and TRBJ1-5, with TRBD1 matching 8 bases. The CDR3 length is 16 residues. The junction had 10 bases not matched to a gene; V was cut back by 2 bases and J by 7 bases. Germline V gives CDR1 MDHEN, CDR2 SYDVKM. CDR3 sequence reads: CASSLGPGQGNQPQHF. Here the CDR3 DNA reads TGTGCCAGCAGTTTAGGCCCCGGACAGGGTAACCAGCCCCAGCATTTT.

The CDR3 here is CASSFSEKGGYGYTF. The CDR3 nucleotides read TGTGCCAGCAGTTTCTCGGAAAAGGGAGGCTATGGCTACACCTTC. This chain joins TRBV27 and TRBJ1-2, with D uncertain. Between the trimmed V and J ends, which lost 3 bases and 4 bases, there was a span of 15 bases. Germline CDR1 is MNHEY and CDR2 is SMNVEV (reference sequence). The CDR3 is made up of 15 amino acids.

This clone was picked up one time. This chain uses TRBV7-9 with TRBJ1-1; D perhaps matches TRBD1 (5 bases). There are 15 residues in the CDR3. Germline V CDR1 and CDR2: SEHNR, FQNEAQ (reference sequence). V was clipped by 1 base and J by 6 bases, with 15 bases between them. CDR3 coding DNA: TGTGCCAGCAGCTTAGTCCAGCTCAGGGAGGCTGAAGCTTTCTTT. Translated, it gives CASSLVQLREAEAFF.

This clone was counted between two and nine times. The chain combines TRBV7-6 with TRBJ2-1; D unclear. Germline V gives CDR1 SGHVS, CDR2 FNYEAQ. V was pared by 1 base and J by 1 base, with 8 bases between. This CDR3 has 15 amino acids. The CDR3 DNA sequence: TGTGCCAGCAGCTTAGTGAGAGGATCCTACAATGAGCAGTTCTTC. Translated: CASSLVRGSYNEQFF. The full variable domain, with the rest looked up from reference TRBV7-6 and TRBJ2-1, is GAGVSQSPRYKVTKRGQDVALRCDPISGHVSLYWYRQALGQGPEFLTYFNYEAQQDKSGLPNDRFSAERPEGSISTLTIQRTEQRDSAMYRCASSLVRGSYNEQFFGPGTRLTVL.